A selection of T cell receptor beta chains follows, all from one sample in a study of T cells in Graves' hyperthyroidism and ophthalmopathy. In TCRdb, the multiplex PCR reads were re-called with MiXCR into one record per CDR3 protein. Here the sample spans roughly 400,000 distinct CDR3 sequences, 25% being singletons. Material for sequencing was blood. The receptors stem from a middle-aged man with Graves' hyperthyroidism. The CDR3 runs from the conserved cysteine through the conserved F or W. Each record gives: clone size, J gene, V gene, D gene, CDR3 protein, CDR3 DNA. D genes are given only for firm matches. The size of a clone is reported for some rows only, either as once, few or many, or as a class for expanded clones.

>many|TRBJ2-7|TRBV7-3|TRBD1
CASSLMGPGQGGEQYF
TGTGCCAGCAGCTTAATGGGCCCGGGACAGGGGGGCGAGCAGTACTTC
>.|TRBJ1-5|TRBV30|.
CAWSQGTHNQPQHF
TGTGCCTGGAGTCAAGGGACACACAATCAGCCCCAGCATTTT
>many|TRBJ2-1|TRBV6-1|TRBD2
CASSPQVTSGNEQFF
TGTGCCAGCAGTCCCCAGGTGACTAGCGGAAATGAGCAGTTCTTC
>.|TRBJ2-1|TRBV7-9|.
CASSLGATGGINEQFF
TGTGCCAGCAGCTTAGGGGCGACAGGTGGGATAAATGAGCAGTTCTTC
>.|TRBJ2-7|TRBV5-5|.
CASSLAPGTNYEQYF
TGTGCCAGCAGCTTGGCCCCGGGGACAAACTACGAGCAGTACTTC
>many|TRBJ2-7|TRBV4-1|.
CASSQSGRAYEQYF
TGCGCCAGCAGCCAAAGCGGGCGCGCCTACGAGCAGTACTTC
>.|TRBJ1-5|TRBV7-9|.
CASSLVGAPQPQHF
TGTGCCAGCAGCTTAGTGGGGGCCCCTCAGCCCCAGCATTTT
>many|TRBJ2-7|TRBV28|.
CASSLTGLAYEQYF
TGTGCCAGCAGCCTTACAGGGTTAGCCTACGAGCAGTACTTC
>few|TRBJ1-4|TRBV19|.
CASSLRDAREKLFF
TGTGCCAGTAGCCTCCGGGACGCGAGGGAAAAACTGTTTTTT
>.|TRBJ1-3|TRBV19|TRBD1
CASSHPGQGAGNTIYF
TGTGCCAGTAGTCATCCGGGACAGGGGGCTGGAAACACCATATATTTT
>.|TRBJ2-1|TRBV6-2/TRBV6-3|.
CASSVRGSYNEQFF
TGTGCCAGCAGTGTCCGGGGCTCCTACAATGAGCAGTTCTTC
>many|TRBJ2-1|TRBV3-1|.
CASSRTNEQFF
TGTGCCAGCAGCCGGACCAATGAGCAGTTCTTC